Listed here are 26 T cell receptor beta chains from one sample, sequenced in a study of control samples from healthy donors and cancer patients. Profiling relied on immunoSEQ multiplex PCR, and the TCRdb table lists in-frame clones only, not all of them. The sample lists roughly 39,000 clones; 80% to 95% were seen once. Specimen: blood. The receptors were sampled from a woman in her forties or fifties in good health.

The chain links TRBV12-3 or TRBV12-4 to TRBJ2-5; possibly TRBD1 for D (6 bases). CDR3 length: 13 amino acids. Trimming removed 6 bases at V and 2 bases at J, with 10 bases between. The CDR3: CASRAQGQETQYF. The CDR3, as DNA: TGTGCCAGCAGAGCACAGGGACAAGAGACCCAGTACTTC.

The gene calls are TRBV5-6 and TRBJ1-2; D not resolved. In germline, CDR1 is SGHDT, CDR2 YYEEEE. The CDR3 has 12 residues. Trimming removed 3 bases from V and 7 bases from J, with 10 bases in between. CDR3 sequence reads: CASSSFSPGYTF. The CDR3 DNA reads TGTGCCAGCAGCTCCTTCAGCCCTGGCTACACCTTC.

This clone was seen a few times. The V gene is TRBV7-2, the J gene TRBJ1-5; tentative D call: TRBD1 (5 bases). Trimming pared 2 bases from V and 0 bases from J, leaving 8 bases between. This CDR3 is 15 amino acids long. Germline V gives CDR1 SGHTA, CDR2 FQGNSA. The CDR3 sequence is CASSLRGYSNQPQHF. In nucleotides, the CDR3 is TGTGCCAGCAGCTTAAGGGGTTATAGCAATCAGCCCCAGCATTTT.

The chain uses TRBV19 and TRBJ1-2, with 9 bases matching TRBD1. The V gene's germline CDR1 is LNHDA and CDR2 SQIVND (reference sequence). Losses at the gene ends were 6 bases for V and 6 bases for J; bases not matched to a gene: 11. The CDR3 length is 15 residues. The CDR3 sequence: CASSPYRGLKDGYTF. CDR3 nucleotides: TGTGCCAGTAGCCCTTACAGGGGGCTAAAGGATGGCTACACCTTC.

The chain combines TRBV7-5 with TRBJ2-1. TRBV7-5 is a recognized pseudogene. CDR3 length equals 14 residues. CDR3 coding DNA: TGTGTCAGAAGCTTACAGGGACCCTACAATGAGCAGTTCTTC. It yields the protein CVRSLQGPYNEQFF.

The rearrangement joins TRBV14 to TRBJ2-3; D gene ambiguous. Germline-derived CDR1 and CDR2 are SGHDN and FVKESK. The CDR3 covers 13 residues. The germline V and J ends were trimmed by 1 base and 7 bases, with 9 bases remaining between them. CDR3 nucleotides: TGTGCCAGCAGCCAAGGAATCCCAAATACGCAGTATTTT. Protein product: CASSQGIPNTQYF.

CDR3 nucleotide sequence: TGTGCCAGCAGCGTAGGTATAGCGGGGGGAGAGACCCAGTACTTC. Protein product: CASSVGIAGGETQYF. V is TRBV9 and J is TRBJ2-5, with TRBD2 matching over 10 bases. Germline values: CDR1 SGDLS, CDR2 YYNGEE. The V and J ends lost 0 bases and 4 bases, in that order; junction bases with no gene match: 3. The CDR3 consists of 15 residues.

This chain uses TRBV10-3 with TRBJ1-1; D not resolved. Germline-derived CDR1 and CDR2 are ENHRY and SYGVKD. This CDR3 region has 14 residues. Trimming removed 0 bases at V and 4 bases at J, with 9 bases between. CDR3 coding DNA: TGTGCCATCAGTGAGTCGTCGGGGAGCACTGAAGCTTTCTTT. Residues: CAISESSGSTEAFF.

The gene calls are TRBV7-2 and TRBJ1-2; 12 bases fit TRBD1. The CDR3 has 17 amino acids. With 3 bases clipped from V and 2 bases from J, the junction kept 7 bases outside the gene matches. In germline, CDR1 is SGHTA, CDR2 FQGNSA. The CDR3 nucleotides are TGTGCCAGCAGCTTTACCGGGACAGGGGGCAGGAACTATGGCTACACCTTC. Protein: CASSFTGTGGRNYGYTF.

The chain is built from TRBV6-2 or TRBV6-3 and TRBJ2-3; possibly TRBD2 for D (6 bases). The CDR3 contains 17 residues. CDR1 is MNHEY, CDR2 SVGEGT, per germline. Trimming took 5 bases from V and 2 from J, leaving 20 bases between them. In nucleotides, the CDR3 is TGTGCCAGCAGTCTCGACGGGACTCAGAAGATCACAGATACGCAGTATTTT. It translates to CASSLDGTQKITDTQYF.

The chain recombines TRBV6-5 with TRBJ2-3; D unclear. V lost 7 bases and J 4 bases, leaving 15 bases between the germline ends. Germline V gives CDR1 MNHEY, CDR2 SVGAGI. The CDR3 sequence is 14 residues long. DNA for the CDR3: TGTGCCAGCAAAGCTGGCTTAGGCGCAGATACGCAGTATTTT. Protein product: CASKAGLGADTQYF.

This clone has only a few counts. The V call is TRBV11-2, the J call TRBJ1-3; D possibly corresponds to TRBD1 (5 bases). The V end was cut by 1 base, the J end by 4 bases, with 14 bases between. Germline V gene data show CDR1 as SGHAT and CDR2 as FQNNGV. This CDR3 comprises 16 residues. CDR3 sequence reads: CASSLVLGTPGNTIYF. The CDR3 DNA reads as TGTGCCAGCAGCTTAGTTCTGGGGACGCCCGGAAACACCATATATTTT.

In its sample, this clone was seen once. Other DNA sequences from this sample encode an identical CDR3 as well. The chain uses TRBV5-1 and TRBJ2-2; the D is unclear. CDR3 length: 11 residues. Per germline, CDR1 SGHRS and CDR2 YFSETQ. V was trimmed by 0 bases and J by 8 bases, leaving 2 bases between them. The CDR3 here is CASSLAGELFF. CDR3 bases: TGCGCCAGCAGCTTGGCAGGGGAGCTGTTTTTT.

In this sample, this clone turned up a few times. The rearrangement links TRBV6-5 to TRBJ1-5; tentative D call: TRBD1 (5 bases). The V gene lost 4 bases and the J gene lost 0 bases, with 10 bases spanning the gap. CDR1 is MNHEY, CDR2 SVGAGI, per germline. The CDR3 runs to 15 residues. The CDR3, as DNA: TGTGCCAGCAGTTCGACAGACCCTAGCAATCAGCCCCAGCATTTT. Translated: CASSSTDPSNQPQHF.

Points on this clone: The sample has other DNA sequences that encode this CDR3 too. The chain has TRBV27 and TRBJ1-2, with D perhaps TRBD1 (5 bases). CDR1 is MNHEY and CDR2 is SMNVEV in the germline V gene (reference sequence). V lost 4 bases to trimming and J lost 4 bases, with 10 bases between them. The CDR3 has 13 residues. The CDR3 DNA reads TGTGCCAGCAGTTCCACAGGAGTCTATGGCTACACCTTC. Translating it yields CASSSTGVYGYTF.

The J gene is TRBJ1-1, the V gene TRBV18; D is unresolved. Trimming removed 2 bases from V and 1 base from J, with 5 bases in between. Germline V gene data show CDR1 as KGHSH and CDR2 as LQKENI. This CDR3 spans 13 amino acids. The CDR3 DNA reads TGTGCCAGCTCACCAACCAGGAACACTGAAGCTTTCTTT. As protein: CASSPTRNTEAFF. The variable domain in full, with the rest retrieved from reference TRBV18 and TRBJ1-1, is NAGVMQNPRHLVRRRGQEARLRCSPMKGHSHVYWYRQLPEEGLKFMVYLQKENIIDESGMPKERFSAEFPKEGPSILRIQQVVRGDSAAYFCASSPTRNTEAFFGQGTRLTVV.

This clone occurred a few times. The chain couples TRBV29-1 to TRBJ2-5; 7 bases are a match to TRBD1. CDR3 length equals 12 residues. Germline V gene data show CDR1 as SQVTM and CDR2 as ANQGSEA. With 7 bases clipped from V and 4 bases from J, the junction kept 6 bases outside the gene matches. CDR3 DNA: TGCAGCGCTGACAGGGCGGCAGAGACCCAGTACTTC. This sequence encodes CSADRAAETQYF.

V usage is TRBV19 and J usage is TRBJ1-5; D ambiguous. This CDR3 region has 14 residues. The ends were cut back, 5 bases at V and 4 bases at J, with 12 bases in the middle. The germline CDR1 and CDR2 sequences are LNHDA and SQIVND (reference sequence). This CDR3 is CASSSGSLNQPQHF. CDR3 nucleotide sequence: TGTGCCAGTAGTTCCGGGTCCCTTAATCAGCCCCAGCATTTT.

The chain employs TRBV5-1 and TRBJ1-1; D not resolved. Germline V gene lookup returns CDR1 SGHRS and CDR2 YFSETQ. The ends were cut back, 4 bases at V and 3 bases at J, with 22 bases in the middle. The CDR3 runs to 17 residues. This CDR3 is CASSPAGLGFLDTEAFF. In DNA form, the CDR3 reads TGCGCCAGCAGCCCGGCGGGTCTAGGATTTCTGGACACTGAAGCTTTCTTT.

The chain recombines TRBV10-3 with TRBJ1-2, with D unresolved. Trimming took off 0 bases at V and 3 bases at J, with 5 bases between the two ends. The CDR3 length is 13 residues. The V gene's germline CDR1 is ENHRY and CDR2 SYGVKD. CDR3 amino acids: CAISESEDYGYTF. The DNA of the CDR3 is TGTGCCATCAGTGAGTCGGAAGACTATGGCTACACCTTC.

The chain is built from TRBV9 and TRBJ2-7, with 7 nucleotides matching TRBD2. CDR1 is SGDLS and CDR2 is YYNGEE in the germline V gene. With 1 base clipped from V and 7 bases from J, the junction kept 8 bases outside the gene matches. The CDR3 is 14 amino acids. The CDR3 sequence is CASSVSTGLREQYF. The CDR3 DNA is TGTGCCAGCAGCGTATCGACGGGACTACGAGAGCAGTACTTC. The full variable domain, rest sourced from reference TRBV9 and TRBJ2-7, is DSGVTQTPKHLITATGQRVTLRCSPRSGDLSVYWYQQSLDQGLQFLIQYYNGEERAKGNILERFSAQQFPDLHSELNLSSLELGDSALYFCASSVSTGLREQYFGPGTRLTVT.

The chain employs TRBV7-9 and TRBJ1-5, with a possible D match to TRBD1 (5 bases). In germline, CDR1 is SEHNR, CDR2 FQNEAQ (reference sequence). The CDR3 loop spans 14 amino acids. V shed 4 bases and J shed 4 bases, with 11 bases lying between them. DNA for the CDR3: TGTGCCAGCAGCTCTGGGGCGGGAAATCAGCCCCAGCATTTT. Amino acids: CASSSGAGNQPQHF.

Only one count was recorded for this clone. The chain carries TRBV29-1 and TRBJ1-2; D not resolved. Germline values: CDR1 SQVTM, CDR2 ANQGSEA. The CDR3 loop spans 15 amino acids. The ends were cut back, 1 base at V and 0 bases at J, with 12 bases in the middle. The CDR3 loop reads CSVEAQAGTNYGYTF. The CDR3, as DNA: TGCAGCGTTGAAGCGCAGGCAGGAACTAACTATGGCTACACCTTC.

The chain carries TRBV5-8 and TRBJ2-3; the match to TRBD1 covers 10 bases. Germline trimming cut 4 bases from V and 0 bases from J; bases unmatched to any gene: 11. Germline V gives CDR1 SGHTS, CDR2 YDEGEE. The CDR3 has 18 residues. The CDR3 DNA follows: TGTGCCAGCAGCCCAGACAGGGACAGGGGCCCCAGCACAGATACGCAGTATTTT. Residues: CASSPDRDRGPSTDTQYF.

The chain combines TRBV4-2 with TRBJ1-2; the D gene is possibly TRBD1 (6 bases). Germline values: CDR1 LGHNA, CDR2 YNFKEQ. Trimming left V 1 base short and J 4 bases short, with 16 bases between. The CDR3 spans 16 residues. CDR3 coding DNA: TGTGCCAGCAGCCAAGTACAACAGGGAGGCACCTATGGCTACACCTTC. Protein product: CASSQVQQGGTYGYTF.

This clone showed up just a few times. The chain employs TRBV10-3 and TRBJ2-7, with TRBD1 as a possible D gene (5 bases). V was shortened by 4 bases and J by 2 bases, with 15 bases between the two germline ends. The CDR3 covers 15 residues. Germline CDR1 is ENHRY and CDR2 is SYGVKD. CDR3 coding DNA: TGTGCCATCAGTGGTGGGCAGGGCTCCCCCTACGAGCAGTACTTC. Its protein product is CAISGGQGSPYEQYF.